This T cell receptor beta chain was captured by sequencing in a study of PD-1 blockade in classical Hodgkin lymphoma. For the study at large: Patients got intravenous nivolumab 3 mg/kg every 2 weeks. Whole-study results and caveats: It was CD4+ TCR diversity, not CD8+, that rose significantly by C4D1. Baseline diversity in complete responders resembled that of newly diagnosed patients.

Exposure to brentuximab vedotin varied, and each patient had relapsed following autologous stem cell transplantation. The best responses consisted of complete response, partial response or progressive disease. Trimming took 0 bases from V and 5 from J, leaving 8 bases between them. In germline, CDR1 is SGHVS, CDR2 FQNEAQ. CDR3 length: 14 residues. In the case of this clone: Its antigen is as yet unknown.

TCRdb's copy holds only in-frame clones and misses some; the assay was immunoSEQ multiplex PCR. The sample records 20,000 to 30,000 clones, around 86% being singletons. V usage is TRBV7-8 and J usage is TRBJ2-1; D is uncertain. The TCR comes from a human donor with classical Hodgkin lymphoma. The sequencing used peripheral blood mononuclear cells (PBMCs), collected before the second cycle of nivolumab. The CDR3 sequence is CASSLAGANNEQFF. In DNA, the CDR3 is TGTGCCAGCAGCTTAGCCGGAGCCAACAATGAGCAGTTCTTC.